The 29 T cell receptor beta chains below were found in one sample sequenced in a study of T cells in Graves' hyperthyroidism and ophthalmopathy. Authors of the study amplified TCR beta CDR3 regions from RNA transcripts. TCR CDR3 underwent first-round RT-PCR with the HTBI primer set. Each CDR3 protein is one row after TCRdb ran MiXCR on the multiplex PCR reads. The sample records under 400,000 distinct CDR3 sequences, around 25% being singletons. The sequenced sample was blood. These receptors were collected from a man aged 45-65 years with Graves' hyperthyroidism.

The chain joins TRBV19 to TRBJ1-5, with D maybe TRBD1 (5 bases). Trimming removed 9 bases at V and 0 bases at J, with 12 bases between. Germline loops: CDR1 LNHDA, CDR2 SQIVND (reference sequence). The CDR3 consists of 14 residues. The CDR3 sequence: CASTGRNSNQPQHF. CDR3 coding DNA: TGTGCCAGCACGGGACGGAATAGCAATCAGCCCCAGCATTTT.

The chain recombines TRBV6-1 with TRBJ1-1; D may be TRBD1 (6 bases). Trimming cost V 10 bases and J 4 bases, with 19 bases left between them. The CDR3 is 14 residues long. Germline V gives CDR1 MNHNS, CDR2 SASEGT. In nucleotides, the CDR3 is TGTGCCACCAAAGGGGGGGCGCGCAGCACTGAAGCTTTCTTT. Translated, it gives CATKGGARSTEAFF.

This clonotype was observed at least ten times. This chain joins TRBV18 and TRBJ1-3; 7 bases align to TRBD1. CDR1 and CDR2 from the germline V gene are KGHSH and LQKENI. Losses at the gene ends were 4 bases for V and 2 bases for J; bases not matched to a gene: 5. The CDR3 loop spans 15 amino acids. CDR3 region: CASSQQGSAGNTIYF. Here the CDR3 DNA reads TGTGCCAGCTCACAACAGGGGAGCGCTGGAAACACCATATATTTT.

This clonotype was detected once. The V and J genes are TRBV7-2 and TRBJ1-1, with D possibly matching TRBD1 (5 bases). The CDR3 is 16 residues long. CDR1 is SGHTA, CDR2 FQGNSA, per germline. The V end was cut by 2 bases, the J end by 4 bases, with 17 bases between. CDR3 sequence reads: CASSLQSAVGGTEAFF. CDR3 in DNA: TGTGCCAGCAGCTTACAATCGGCCGTCGGGGGCACTGAAGCTTTCTTT.

There are many counts of this clonotype. The chain carries TRBV3-1 and TRBJ2-1; D gene uncertain. The CDR3 has 11 residues. V dropped 4 bases and J dropped 10 bases, with 8 bases sitting between them. CDR1 is LGHDT, CDR2 YNNKEL, per germline (reference sequence). The CDR3 nucleotides are TGTGCCAGCAGCCTATGGGAAGAGCAGTTCTTC. This gives the protein CASSLWEEQFF.

This clonotype has a count of ten or more. The chain couples TRBV3-1 to TRBJ2-1; tentatively, D is TRBD1 or TRBD2 (5 bases each). V was shortened by 1 base and J by 12 bases, with 10 bases between the two germline ends. This CDR3 has 12 residues. Germline values: CDR1 LGHDT, CDR2 YNNKEL (reference sequence). The CDR3 DNA is TGTGCCAGCAGCCAAGCCGGGGCAGGGCAGTTCTTC. Translating it yields CASSQAGAGQFF.

This sequence joins TRBV29-1 and TRBJ1-2; no clear D gene. V lost 4 bases, J lost 5 bases, and 8 bases lay in between. The CDR3 consists of 11 residues. Germline V CDR1 and CDR2: SQVTM, ANQGSEA. The DNA of the CDR3 is TGCAGCGTTGCACAGCTTTATGGCTACACCTTC. Its protein is CSVAQLYGYTF. Using reference TRBV29-1 and TRBJ1-2 for the parts outside the CDR3, the full variable domain is SAVISQKPSRDICQRGTSLTIQCQVDSQVTMMFWYRQQPGQSLTLIATANQGSEATYESGFVIDKFPISRPNLTFSTLTVSNMSPEDSSIYLCSVAQLYGYTFGSGTRLTVV.

The V call is TRBV19, the J call TRBJ2-7; TRBD1 agrees at 7 bases. V was pared by 2 bases and J by 4 bases, with 17 bases of the junction left unmatched. The CDR3 runs to 18 residues. The V gene's germline CDR1 is LNHDA and CDR2 SQIVND (reference sequence). The CDR3 is CASSITPFLTGSKYEQYF. The CDR3, as DNA: TGTGCCAGTAGTATAACCCCTTTCCTGACAGGGAGTAAATACGAGCAGTACTTC.

This clonotype was seen at least ten times. V gene TRBV12-3 or TRBV12-4 combines with J gene TRBJ1-5; D perhaps matches TRBD1 (6 bases). Trimming removed 6 bases from V and 7 bases from J, with 16 bases in between. This CDR3 comprises 14 residues. This CDR3 is CASSRDTQGQPQHF. CDR3 nucleotides: TGTGCCAGCAGCAGGGACACGCAGGGGCAGCCCCAGCATTTT.

This clonotype was observed a handful of times. The chain carries TRBV28 and TRBJ1-4; the D is unclear. In germline, CDR1 is MDHEN, CDR2 SYDVKM. The CDR3 spans 14 residues. V was pared by 4 bases and J by 4 bases, with 10 bases between. The CDR3 loop is CASSSGSFNEKLFF. The CDR3 bases are TGTGCCAGCAGTTCGGGTAGCTTTAATGAAAAACTGTTTTTT.

The chain is built from TRBV5-1 and TRBJ2-5, with D possibly being TRBD1 (6 bases). Germline V CDR1 and CDR2: SGHRS, YFSETQ. This CDR3 is built from 14 residues. Trimming took 0 bases from V and 4 from J, leaving 10 bases between them. The CDR3 region is CASSLVDRRETQYF. The CDR3 DNA sequence: TGCGCCAGCAGCTTGGTGGACAGAAGAGAGACCCAGTACTTC.

The chain combines TRBV2 with TRBJ2-3; TRBD2 matches 7 bases. The CDR3 spans 16 residues. Germline V gene sequence: CDR1 SNHLY, CDR2 FYNNEI. The J segment lost 0 bases and the V segment lost 5 bases, leaving 8 bases of the junction unmatched. The CDR3, as DNA: TGTGCCAGCAGTATCCCCCGGGGAGGGAGCACAGATACGCAGTATTTT. It is translated as CASSIPRGGSTDTQYF.

The chain is built from TRBV20-1 and TRBJ2-1, with D possibly TRBD2 on 6 matching bases. The CDR3 has 11 residues. From germline, CDR1 is DFQATT and CDR2 SNEGSKA (reference sequence). V dropped 3 bases and J dropped 10 bases, with 10 bases sitting between them. The CDR3 DNA reads as TGCAGTGCTAGTACTCGGGGGGAGCAGTTCTTC. Protein product: CSASTRGEQFF.

Only a few counts were recorded for this clonotype. V gene TRBV15 combines with J gene TRBJ1-1, with D unresolved. The CDR3 has 15 amino acids. The germline V gene encodes CDR1 LNHNV and CDR2 YYDKDF (reference sequence). Trimming left V 0 bases short and J 5 bases short, with 13 bases between. CDR3 sequence reads: CATSRDRTTGTEAFF. CDR3 in DNA: TGTGCCACCAGCAGAGATCGGACTACGGGGACTGAAGCTTTCTTT.

The chain combines TRBV12-3 or TRBV12-4 with TRBJ1-2; tentatively, D is TRBD1 (6 bases). The CDR3 spans 12 residues. Deletions cut 7 bases from V and 8 bases from J, with 14 bases between. The CDR3 coding sequence is TGTGCCAGCAACCCGGACAGCCAGGGCTACACCTTC. Translated: CASNPDSQGYTF.

In the case of this clonotype: Relative to the germline gene, one junction end is altered; a read error may explain this. The chain joins TRBV5-6 to TRBJ2-7, with 7 nucleotides matching TRBD2. The CDR3 extends over 14 amino acids. The germline gives CDR1 SGHDT, CDR2 YYEEEE. The CDR3 is CASFAGGISYGQYF. CDR3 DNA: TGTGCCAGCTTCGCCGGGGGGATCTCCTACGGGCAGTACTTC.

The chain employs TRBV4-1 and TRBJ1-2, with D uncertain. Per germline, CDR1 MGHRA and CDR2 YSYEKL. The CDR3 covers 13 residues. V lost 3 bases and J 3 bases, leaving 8 bases between the germline ends. CDR3 residues: CASSHTPDYGYTF. Here the CDR3 DNA reads TGCGCCAGCAGCCACACACCGGACTATGGCTACACCTTC.

The gene calls are TRBV19 and TRBJ1-5; TRBD1 matches 10 bases. The germline gives CDR1 LNHDA, CDR2 SQIVND (reference sequence). Losses at the gene ends were 7 bases for V and 6 bases for J; bases not matched to a gene: 3. The length of the CDR3 is 13 residues. CDR3 region: CASTGQGTQPQHF. The CDR3 bases are TGTGCCAGTACGGGACAGGGGACTCAGCCCCAGCATTTT.

This clonotype was counted many times. This chain links TRBV20-1 with TRBJ2-1; D could derive from TRBD1 or TRBD2 (6 bases each). Germline V gene lookup returns CDR1 DFQATT and CDR2 SNEGSKA (reference sequence). CDR3 size: 13 residues. V lost 1 base and J lost 9, with 13 bases in between. The CDR3 sequence: CSARATGTGEQFF. Written as DNA, the CDR3 is TGCAGTGCTAGAGCCACAGGGACTGGTGAGCAGTTCTTC.

At least ten counts were recorded for this clonotype. The chain is built from TRBV7-2 and TRBJ2-5; D is ambiguous. V shed 0 bases and J shed 2 bases, with 10 bases lying between them. Per germline, CDR1 SGHTA and CDR2 FQGNSA. CDR3 length: 15 amino acids. The CDR3 here is CASSLASARQETQYF. DNA of the CDR3: TGTGCCAGCAGCTTAGCCTCGGCCCGGCAAGAGACCCAGTACTTC.

In its sample, this clonotype was seen many times. The CDR3 loop is CASSLGRRGEQYF. CDR3 DNA: TGTGCCAGCAGCTTAGGTCGAAGGGGCGAGCAGTACTTC. The gene calls are TRBV11-2 and TRBJ2-7; the D gene is possibly TRBD1 (5 bases). V lost 1 base and J 6 bases, leaving 10 bases between the germline ends. Germline CDR1 is SGHAT and CDR2 is FQNNGV. The CDR3 has 13 residues.

The V and J genes are TRBV30 and TRBJ1-1; a weak D match, TRBD1 (5 bases). The CDR3 covers 15 residues. V lost 1 base to trimming and J lost 0 bases, with 12 bases between them. Germline assignment: CDR1 GTSNPN and CDR2 SVGIG (reference sequence). The CDR3 is CAWSDPGRMNTEAFF. The CDR3 region has the DNA TGTGCCTGGAGTGACCCGGGACGGATGAACACTGAAGCTTTCTTT. The complete variable domain, with remaining parts taken from reference TRBV30 and TRBJ1-1, reads SQTIHQWPATLVQPVGSPLSLECTVEGTSNPNLYWYRQAAGRGLQLLFYSVGIGQISSEVPQNLSASRPQDRQFILSSKKLLLSDSGFYLCAWSDPGRMNTEAFFGQGTRLTVV.

This chain connects TRBV7-3 to TRBJ2-3; maybe TRBD2 (6 bases). The germline V gene has CDR1 SGHTA and CDR2 FQGTGA. The V end lost 5 bases, the J end lost 4 bases, and 10 bases lay between the germline ends. The CDR3 is made up of 13 amino acids. CDR3 in DNA: TGTGCCAGCAGCCCGACTAGTGCAGATACGCAGTATTTT. It specifies CASSPTSADTQYF.

This clonotype was recorded many times. V gene TRBV29-1 combines with J gene TRBJ2-1; 7 bases agree with TRBD1. Germline CDR1 SQVTM, CDR2 ANQGSEA. V was pared by 1 base and J by 0 bases, with 6 bases of the junction left unmatched. The length of the CDR3 is 16 residues. This chain's CDR3 is CSVEVGTAHSYNEQFF. In DNA form, the CDR3 reads TGCAGCGTTGAAGTCGGGACAGCCCACTCCTACAATGAGCAGTTCTTC.

The chain uses TRBV28 and TRBJ2-3; TRBD2 agrees at 12 bases. This CDR3 has 18 amino acids. The germline V gene encodes CDR1 MDHEN and CDR2 SYDVKM. Trimming removed 4 bases from V and 3 bases from J; junction bases left unmatched: 11. The CDR3 DNA is TGTGCCAGCAGTTCCCCTCAGACTAGCGGGAGCAGAACAGATACGCAGTATTTT. It yields the protein CASSSPQTSGSRTDTQYF.

This clonotype was detected a few times. The rearrangement joins TRBV2 to TRBJ1-5; D remains unclear. Trimming stripped 6 bases from V and 0 bases from J, with 15 bases between. CDR3 length: 16 amino acids. Germline V gives CDR1 SNHLY, CDR2 FYNNEI. The CDR3 protein is CASSQNALISNQPQHF. In DNA form, the CDR3 reads TGTGCCAGCAGCCAGAACGCCCTGATTAGCAATCAGCCCCAGCATTTT.

This clonotype was seen a handful of times. The chain links TRBV6-2 or TRBV6-3 to TRBJ2-7; 11 bases match TRBD2. The J segment lost 3 bases and the V segment lost 1 base, leaving 23 bases of the junction unmatched. The CDR3 covers 22 residues. Germline V lookup: CDR1 MNHEY, CDR2 SVGEGT. The CDR3 DNA reads as TGTGCCAGCAGTTACTGGCCCGGTTACTCGACTAGCGGGAACGCTGTATTCTACGAGCAGTACTTC. This translates into CASSYWPGYSTSGNAVFYEQYF.

There are a few counts of this clonotype. The V call is TRBV6-5, the J call TRBJ2-5; D perhaps matches TRBD1 (6 bases). Trimming stripped 2 bases from V and 3 bases from J, with 7 bases between. In germline, CDR1 is MNHEY, CDR2 SVGAGI. The CDR3 has 13 amino acids. For the CDR3, the DNA is TGTGCCAGCAGTTACACAGGGAAAGAGACCCAGTACTTC. Translating gives CASSYTGKETQYF.

The rearrangement joins TRBV19 to TRBJ1-6, with TRBD1 matching over 7 bases. Losses at the gene ends were 5 bases for V and 8 bases for J; bases not matched to a gene: 3. Germline V CDR1 and CDR2: LNHDA, SQIVND (reference sequence). This CDR3 is built from 13 residues. As DNA, the CDR3 is TGTGCCAGTAGTTCGCAGGGGGATTCACCCCTCCACTTT. It translates to CASSSQGDSPLHF.